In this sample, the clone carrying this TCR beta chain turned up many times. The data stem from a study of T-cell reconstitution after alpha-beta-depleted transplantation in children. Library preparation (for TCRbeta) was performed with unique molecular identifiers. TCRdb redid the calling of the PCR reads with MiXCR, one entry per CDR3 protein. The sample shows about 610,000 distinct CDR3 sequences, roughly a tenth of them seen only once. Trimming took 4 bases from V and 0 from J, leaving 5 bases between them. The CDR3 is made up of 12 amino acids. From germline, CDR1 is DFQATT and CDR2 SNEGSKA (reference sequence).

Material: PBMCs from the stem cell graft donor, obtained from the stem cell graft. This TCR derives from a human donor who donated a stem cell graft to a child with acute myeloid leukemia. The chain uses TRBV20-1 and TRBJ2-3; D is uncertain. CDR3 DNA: TGCAGTGCTATGATTAGCACAGATACGCAGTATTTT. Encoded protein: CSAMISTDTQYF.